The T cell receptor beta chain under discussion was sequenced for a study of blood T cell repertoires in COVID-19. In the study's own analysis: Amplification of reference gene primers provided the estimated nucleated cell counts. Assay used: immunoSEQ multiplex PCR; TCRdb lists only in-frame clones, some missing. V, J and clone size reflect that table, while D and trimming were determined from the DNA. The data contain 85,000 to 110,000 clones, over 75% of them seen just once; the ten biggest clones take up about 6.3%. The CDR3 sequence is 18 residues long. CDR1 is MGHRA, CDR2 YSYEKL, per germline. Germline trimming cut 1 base from V and 6 bases from J; bases unmatched to any gene: 11.

This receptor was obtained from a human donor in a cohort sampled during active COVID-19. The sequencing sample was made of peripheral blood. The V gene is TRBV4-1, the J gene TRBJ1-5; TRBD1 agrees at 11 bases. CDR3 residues: CASSQVGKRDRGFQPQHF. CDR3 nucleotide sequence: TGCGCCAGCAGCCAAGTGGGGAAGCGGGACAGGGGGTTTCAGCCCCAGCATTTT.